These 22 T cell receptor beta chains were sequenced from one sample in a study of blood T cell repertoires in COVID-19. Produced via immunoSEQ multiplex PCR; TCRdb's table is partial and in-frame only. The repertoire holds over 200,000 clones, with about 70% as singletons. The specimen sequenced was peripheral blood. These receptors were obtained from a woman at least 80 years old with acute or convalescent COVID-19.

This chain uses TRBV21-1 with TRBJ1-1; the table's D call, TRBD1, has no DNA check behind it. TRBV21-1 corresponds to a pseudogene. The length of the CDR3 is 15 residues. The CDR3 DNA is TGTGCCAGCAGCAAAGACCAGGGCACGGACACTGAAGCTTTCTTT. The encoded protein is CASSKDQGTDTEAFF.

V and J are TRBV6-1 and TRBJ2-7, with D possibly being TRBD1 (5 bases). Germline-derived CDR1 and CDR2 are MNHNS and SASEGT. V dropped 2 bases and J dropped 11 bases, with 19 bases sitting between them. The CDR3 extends over 14 amino acids. CDR3 sequence reads: CASSEIALTAREYF. Here the CDR3 DNA reads TGTGCCAGCAGTGAAATTGCACTGACAGCCCGCGAGTACTTC.

The V and J genes are TRBV5-1 and TRBJ2-3; a weak D match, TRBD2 (6 bases). The CDR3 contains 14 residues. CDR1 SGHRS and CDR2 YFSETQ come from the germline V gene. V was clipped by 0 bases and J by 14 bases, with 19 bases between them. DNA of the CDR3: TGCGCCAGCAGCTTGGCCTTACTAGCCGGAGAGGTGTATTTT. This sequence encodes CASSLALLAGEVYF.

The chain joins TRBV11-2 to TRBJ2-7; TRBD1 is a possible D gene (5 bases). V gave up 1 base and J gave up 6 bases, with 13 bases separating them. CDR3 size: 14 residues. Germline CDR1 SGHAT, CDR2 FQNNGV. The chain's CDR3 is CASSLVGRQGEQYF. The CDR3 DNA sequence: TGTGCCAGCAGCTTAGTGGGCAGGCAGGGCGAGCAGTACTTC.

This clone was recorded many times. The V and J genes are TRBV11-2 and TRBJ1-2, with D possibly TRBD1 on 5 matching bases. The germline V gene encodes CDR1 SGHAT and CDR2 FQNNGV. This CDR3 contains 13 residues. Trimming took 4 bases from V and 6 from J, leaving 12 bases between them. The CDR3: CASSSTGGDGYTF. The CDR3 nucleotides are TGTGCCAGCAGCTCCACGGGGGGTGATGGCTACACCTTC.

V usage is TRBV19 and J usage is TRBJ1-1, with no clear D. This CDR3 contains 15 residues. The germline V and J ends were trimmed by 5 bases and 1 base, with 14 bases remaining between them. Per germline, CDR1 LNHDA and CDR2 SQIVND (reference sequence). CDR3 region: CASSPLEAPNTEAFF. DNA of the CDR3: TGTGCCAGTAGTCCCCTAGAGGCTCCGAACACTGAAGCTTTCTTT.

The chain joins TRBV3-1 (or the pseudogene TRBV3-2) to TRBJ1-1, with D possibly TRBD1 on 6 matching bases. Trimming took off 1 base at V and 0 bases at J, with 9 bases between the two ends. CDR1 LGHDT and CDR2 YNNKEL come from the germline V gene (reference sequence). This CDR3 contains 15 residues. CDR3 sequence: CASSQGTEMNTEAFF. The CDR3 nucleotides read TGTGCCAGCAGCCAAGGGACAGAAATGAACACTGAAGCTTTCTTT.

The chain couples TRBV3-1 (or the pseudogene TRBV3-2) to TRBJ2-7; D is unresolved. The germline gives CDR1 LGHDT, CDR2 YNNKEL (reference sequence). V lost 4 bases, J lost 0 bases, and 10 bases lay in between. The CDR3 is made up of 14 amino acids. Here the CDR3 DNA reads TGTGCCAGCAGCCTCTGGCAGGTCTCCTACGAGCAGTACTTC. It codes for CASSLWQVSYEQYF.

The V call is TRBV5-1, the J call TRBJ1-1; TRBD1 might be the D (6 bases). With 3 bases removed from V and 0 bases from J, the gap between germline ends came to 9 bases. CDR1 is SGHRS, CDR2 YFSETQ, per germline. The CDR3 runs to 14 residues. The CDR3 sequence: CASSWNRVNTEAFF. The CDR3 nucleotides are TGCGCCAGCAGCTGGAACAGGGTGAACACTGAAGCTTTCTTT. Complete variable domain (other parts from reference TRBV5-1 and TRBJ1-1): KAGVTQTPRYLIKTRGQQVTLSCSPISGHRSVSWYQQTPGQGLQFLFEYFSETQRNKGNFPGRFSGRQFSNSRSEMNVSTLELGDSALYLCASSWNRVNTEAFFGQGTRLTVV.

The rearrangement uses TRBV28 and TRBJ1-3; 7 bases line up with TRBD1. The ends lost 6 bases at V and 3 bases at J; junction bases unmatched: 8. The germline V gene encodes CDR1 MDHEN and CDR2 SYDVKM. The length of the CDR3 is 15 residues. As DNA, the CDR3 is TGTGCCAGCAGGCGCCCCGGGACAGTTGGAAACACCATATATTTT. It is translated as CASRRPGTVGNTIYF.

The chain recombines TRBV10-3 with TRBJ2-3; 9 bases map to TRBD2. The V gene's germline CDR1 is ENHRY and CDR2 SYGVKD. The CDR3 sequence is 15 residues long. J gave up 1 base and V 6 bases, and 5 bases lay outside the gene matches. CDR3 sequence: CAIRGTSSGTDTQYF. DNA for the CDR3: TGTGCCATCAGGGGGACTAGCAGTGGCACAGATACGCAGTATTTT.

Here the CDR3 reads CASSLQGYSSYEQYF. CDR3 nucleotide sequence: TGTGCCAGCAGCCTACAGGGATACAGCTCCTACGAGCAGTACTTC. This chain links TRBV2 with TRBJ2-7, with D perhaps TRBD1 (6 bases). V lost 6 bases and J 0 bases, leaving 15 bases between the germline ends. Germline assignment: CDR1 SNHLY and CDR2 FYNNEI. The CDR3 runs 15 residues.

This clone has just a few counts. The J gene is TRBJ2-7, the V gene TRBV6-2 or TRBV6-3; no firm D call. This CDR3 is 12 amino acids long. Per germline, CDR1 MNHEY and CDR2 SVGEGT. Trimming stripped 4 bases from V and 9 bases from J, with 13 bases between. CDR3 nucleotides: TGTGCCAGCAGTTTGATGTATCTGGCGCAGTACTTC. Translation: CASSLMYLAQYF.

This clone was detected only once. The chain joins TRBV15 to TRBJ2-7, with 9 nucleotides matching TRBD1. Germline assignment: CDR1 LNHNV and CDR2 YYDKDF (reference sequence). This CDR3 has 14 residues. J was trimmed by 3 bases and V by 4 bases; bases with no gene match: 4. This CDR3 is CATSNTGGGYEQYF. In DNA form, the CDR3 reads TGTGCCACCAGCAATACAGGGGGCGGCTACGAGCAGTACTTC.

The chain has TRBV7-2 and TRBJ2-1; 8 bases align to TRBD1. From germline, CDR1 is SGHTA and CDR2 FQGNSA. There are 15 residues in the CDR3. J was trimmed by 6 bases and V by 4 bases; bases with no gene match: 8. CDR3 sequence (DNA): TGTGCCAGCAGCTCCAGGGGGCGCGGGATCAATGAGCAGTTCTTC. Translating it yields CASSSRGRGINEQFF.

Here the CDR3 DNA reads TGTGCCAGCAGCCAAGAGCAGGGGCTTAGGCAGTTCTTC. The encoded protein is CASSQEQGLRQFF. This chain joins TRBV4-2 and TRBJ2-1, with D perhaps matching TRBD1 (6 bases). This CDR3 has 13 amino acids. V was shortened by 0 bases and J by 12 bases, with 12 bases between the two germline ends. Germline CDR1 reads LGHNA; CDR2 reads YNFKEQ.

This clone has just one count. The chain has TRBV5-1 and TRBJ1-3, with D uncertain. Trimming removed 0 bases from V and 1 base from J, with 8 bases in between. From germline, CDR1 is SGHRS and CDR2 YFSETQ. The CDR3 is 15 residues long. The CDR3 loop is CASSLAAGSGNTIYF. CDR3 coding DNA: TGCGCCAGCAGCTTGGCGGCGGGTTCTGGAAACACCATATATTTT.

V gene TRBV6-2 or TRBV6-3 combines with J gene TRBJ2-5; possibly TRBD2 for D (6 bases). There are 14 residues in the CDR3. Germline lookup yields CDR1 MNHEY and CDR2 SVGEGT. Trimming took off 6 bases at V and 1 base at J, with 12 bases between the two ends. The CDR3 DNA follows: TGTGCCAGCAGCCTGGGCGGGGTCCAAGAGACCCAGTACTTC. Its protein product is CASSLGGVQETQYF.

The rearrangement links TRBV6-2 or TRBV6-3 to TRBJ1-5; 9 nucleotides agree with TRBD1. This CDR3 has 15 amino acids. The V segment lost 4 bases and the J segment 6 bases; nucleotides outside the gene matches: 7. CDR1 MNHEY and CDR2 SVGEGT come from the germline V gene. The CDR3 protein is CASSSADRGVQPQHF. DNA of the CDR3: TGTGCCAGCAGTTCCGCGGACAGGGGCGTTCAGCCCCAGCATTTT.

J is TRBJ1-3 and V is TRBV4-1, with TRBD1 matching 10 bases. The CDR3 length is 17 residues. V was pared by 0 bases and J by 0 bases, with 2 bases of the junction left unmatched. CDR1 and CDR2 (germline): MGHRA, YSYEKL. CDR3 in DNA: TGCGCCAGCAGCCAAGAGCGGACAGGGGGCTCTGGAAACACCATATATTTT. Translated: CASSQERTGGSGNTIYF.

This clone came up a few times. The chain recombines TRBV19 with TRBJ2-5; the D gene is possibly TRBD2 (6 bases). Trimming removed 5 bases from V and 2 bases from J, with 6 bases in between. This CDR3 contains 12 residues. Germline CDR1 and CDR2: LNHDA and SQIVND (reference sequence). The CDR3 nucleotides read TGTGCCAGTAGTGCGGGGCAAGAGACCCAGTACTTC. Protein product: CASSAGQETQYF.

The chain joins TRBV18 to TRBJ1-5; tentatively, D is TRBD1 (5 bases). Germline CDR1 KGHSH, CDR2 LQKENI. Deletions cut 3 bases from V and 6 bases from J, with 18 bases between. The CDR3 has 16 residues. In DNA form, the CDR3 reads TGTGCCAGCTCACCCGAGGGGAGGGGTCGGGGTCAGCCCCAGCATTTT. Its translation is CASSPEGRGRGQPQHF.